This TCR beta chain was sequenced during a study of blood T cell repertoires in COVID-19. As for the study in general: PBMCs, B-cell-depleted T cells, or T cells were the source of the cDNA or gDNA that made up the material.

The CDR3 runs to 13 residues. The V gene lost 5 bases and the J gene lost 2 bases, with 9 bases spanning the gap. CDR1 and CDR2 (germline): SNHLY, FYNNEI. TCRdb's table, derived via immunoSEQ multiplex PCR, lists solely in-frame clones and lacks some. The sample lists 360,000 or so clones; roughly 84% were seen once. This chain links TRBV2 with TRBJ1-1; no clear D. The sequencing input was PBMCs or T cells enriched from blood (not recorded which). This receptor was identified in a woman aged 25 to 45 who had recovered from COVID-19. The CDR3 DNA reads as TGTGCCAGCAGTTCACAGATAAACACTGAAGCTTTCTTT. Encoded protein: CASSSQINTEAFF.